The 5 T cell receptor beta chains presented below share a single source sample, sequenced in a study of blood T cell repertoires in COVID-19. The repertoire was sequenced with immunoSEQ multiplex PCR; TCRdb's copy has only in-frame clones and lacks some. The data hold roughly 310,000 clones, with roughly 88% observed a single time. Sequencing input: peripheral blood. The receptors here all came from a woman in her 30s with COVID-19, enrolled during active disease.

The rearrangement uses TRBV30 and TRBJ2-5; maybe TRBD1 (5 bases). In germline, CDR1 is GTSNPN, CDR2 SVGIG (reference sequence). The CDR3 is 13 amino acids. V was shortened by 2 bases and J by 1 base, with 8 bases between the two germline ends. CDR3 DNA: TGTGCCTGGAGTAAGGGGCCCCAAGAGACCCAGTACTTC. Protein sequence: CAWSKGPQETQYF.

This chain links TRBV9 with TRBJ1-1, with TRBD1 matching over 10 bases. Germline values: CDR1 SGDLS, CDR2 YYNGEE. CDR3 length: 17 residues. V lost 1 base and J lost 1; bases outside the gene matches: 7. CDR3 bases: TGTGCCAGCAGCGTACGGGACAGGGGCCTCCAGAACACTGAAGCTTTCTTT. This gives the protein CASSVRDRGLQNTEAFF.

The chain joins TRBV28 to TRBJ2-7, with D hard to call. V lost 4 bases to trimming and J lost 2 bases, with 12 bases between them. Germline-derived CDR1 and CDR2 are MDHEN and SYDVKM. The CDR3 runs to 14 residues. As DNA, the CDR3 is TGTGCCAGCAGTTCTTTGGATAGCCCCTACGAGCAGTACTTC. It is translated as CASSSLDSPYEQYF.

The chain joins TRBV5-4 to TRBJ2-1; tentatively, D is TRBD1 (5 bases). The CDR3 runs to 13 residues. The V and J ends lost 3 bases and 6 bases respectively, with 10 bases between them. Germline CDR1 reads SGHNT; CDR2 reads YYREEE (reference sequence). DNA for the CDR3: TGTGCCAGCAGCTCTCGACAGTCCAATGAGCAGTTCTTC. It specifies CASSSRQSNEQFF. Using reference TRBV5-4 and TRBJ2-1 for the parts outside the CDR3, the full variable domain is ETGVTQSPTHLIKTRGQQVTLRCSSQSGHNTVSWYQQALGQGPQFIFQYYREEENGRGNFPPRFSGLQFPNYSSELNVNALELDDSALYLCASSSRQSNEQFFGPGTRLTVL.

V and J are TRBV28 and TRBJ2-2; D not certain. There are 12 residues in the CDR3. V was cut by 6 bases and J by 4 bases, with 6 bases left in between. Germline-derived CDR1 and CDR2 are MDHEN and SYDVKM. The CDR3 sequence: CASSLSTGELFF. Here the CDR3 DNA reads TGTGCCAGCAGCCTCAGCACCGGGGAGCTGTTTTTT.